This TCR beta chain was sequenced during a study of blood T cell repertoires in COVID-19. Study-level information: Specimens from acute and convalescent COVID-19 originated in the United States, Italy and Spain.

The assay was immunoSEQ multiplex PCR, and TCRdb's table has in-frame clones only and misses some. The sample has over 300,000 clones; 75% to 90% are singletons. Between the trimmed V and J ends, which lost 11 bases and 4 bases, there was a span of 15 bases. The CDR3 is made up of 13 amino acids. Germline CDR1 LNHDA, CDR2 SQIVND (reference sequence). The sample taken for sequencing was PBMCs or T cells enriched from blood (not recorded which). This TCR was sampled from a woman in her thirties or forties who had recovered from COVID-19. V gene TRBV19 combines with J gene TRBJ2-1; D is possibly TRBD2 (6 bases). The CDR3 loop reads CASVGTLYNEQFF. The CDR3 nucleotides read TGTGCCTCTGTGGGGACTCTGTACAATGAGCAGTTCTTC.